Listed below are T cell receptor beta chains from one sample, sequenced in a study of cytotoxic CD8 clonotypes in ibrutinib-treated CLL. The method was immunoSEQ multiplex PCR; TCRdb's version includes in-frame clones alone and lacks a portion of them. This sample has just over 65,000 clones, with around 68% found just once. This material consisted of PBMCs, taken after 12 months of ibrutinib treatment. Receptors originate from a human donor with chronic lymphocytic leukemia. The conserved cysteine and the conserved F or W are not part of the CDR3 here. The size of a clone is reported for some rows only, either as once, few or many, or as a class for expanded clones.

TRBJ2-5 . TRBV6-5 ASSYTVPGAQY
TRBJ2-2 . TRBV9 ASSTPHLTGNTGELF
TRBJ2-1 . TRBV10-1 ASSDTRGGAVYEQF
TRBJ2-7 . TRBV6-1 ASKEGGGAIHEQY
TRBJ2-2 . TRBV19 ASTPPGGHGELF
TRBJ2-7 few TRBV18 ASSPGEEQY
TRBJ1-4 . TRBV30 AWTLGRGANNEKLF
TRBJ2-3 few TRBV9 ASSASGGRTDTQY
TRBJ2-2 once TRBV5-6 ASSPGWATTGELF
TRBJ2-3 . TRBV18 ASSPPGTRIGTDTQY
TRBJ1-1 . TRBV5-5 ASSSSWGIPNTEAF
TRBJ2-1 . TRBV30 AWSGSGVNEQF
TRBJ1-6 . TRBV27 ASSLERTSYNSPLH
TRBJ1-2 few TRBV5-6 ASSLLGIEAGANYGYT
TRBJ2-1 . TRBV7-2 ASSLAGHNEQF
TRBJ2-5 few TRBV7-2 ASSLRSWGRGVETQY
TRBJ2-7 . TRBV6-1 ASSHTGTGVYEQY
TRBJ1-2 . TRBV30 AWSGRAGGLNYGYT
TRBJ1-5 few TRBV18 ASSPRQGGPQPQH
TRBJ1-1 once TRBV10-2 ASSEMGASNTEAF
TRBJ1-1 . TRBV7-2 ASSPGGGTVEAF
TRBJ1-5 . TRBV19 ASSFRTVGITSNQPQH
TRBJ2-3 . TRBV6-5 ASSYSGDTQY
TRBJ1-5 . TRBV4-3 ASSPSNGPYQPQH
TRBJ2-3 . TRBV28 ASAWGQNTDTQY
TRBJ2-2 . TRBV2 ASSLDSTSNTGELF
TRBJ2-3 . TRBV7-3 ASSGQGFRDTQY
TRBJ2-7 . TRBV5-4 ASSELDGLARNEQY
TRBJ1-1 . TRBV10-3 AISEWDTSNTEAF
TRBJ2-3 . TRBV7-2 ASSLQSTDTQY
TRBJ2-7 . TRBV19 ASSPGTALSYEQY
TRBJ2-5 . TRBV30 AWRKTGGGETQY
TRBJ2-1 . TRBV9 ASRTDRVRYGGNEQF
TRBJ2-4 . TRBV6-1 ASSGDRGLAKNIQY
TRBJ1-5 . TRBV11-2 ASSWAGGHQPQH
TRBJ2-5 once TRBV30 AWLPSEETQY
TRBJ2-3 . TRBV6-6 ASSPRGSGGTDTQY
TRBJ1-4 . TRBV7-2 ASSLAQGAYEKLF
TRBJ2-7 . TRBV5-6 ASSALASGTGESSYEQY
TRBJ1-5 once TRBV10-3 AISEPGSNQPQH
TRBJ2-7 . TRBV5-1 ASSLGRGLGEQY
TRBJ1-2 . TRBV5-1 ASSLALTAPGGYT
TRBJ2-2 . TRBV19 ASTRDRGTGELF
TRBJ2-7 . TRBV5-4 ASSLRGGGSYEQY
TRBJ2-7 few TRBV7-8 ASSLTGRSYEQY
TRBJ1-2 few TRBV6-5 AAAARPGGGYT
TRBJ2-5 . TRBV29-1 SAPLRGHQETQY
TRBJ2-5 . TRBV5-4 ASSAGGQETQY
TRBJ2-2 . TRBV30 AWGGRAYTGELF
TRBJ1-5 few TRBV18 ASSLQSQGNQPQH
TRBJ1-1 . TRBV6-5 ASSPGGMNTEAF
TRBJ1-6 . TRBV5-4 ASKTHGVFNSPLH